This entry lists 24 T cell receptor beta chains sequenced from one sample in a study of T cell clusters in autoimmune cytopenias. TRB rearrangements were amplified by touch-down multiplex PCR with mixed TRB-A/B primers. TCRdb reworked the multiplex PCR reads into one entry per CDR3 protein, no DNA. The listing contains approximately 5,200 distinct CDR3 sequences. TRB was amplified from roughly 250 ng of peripheral blood genomic DNA per sample. These sequences were also reported in another study, on T cell repertoires in aging, cancer and after chemotherapy.

The source material was peripheral blood. These receptors came from a human donor in good health.

The J gene is TRBJ2-7, the V gene TRBV12-3 or TRBV12-4; the TCRdb call, TRBD1, lacks DNA for checking. This CDR3 region has 15 residues. The CDR3 sequence: CASSRAGTGGREQYF.

This chain links TRBV12-3 or TRBV12-4 with TRBJ2-1; without DNA, the TCRdb call of TRBD2 cannot be checked. The CDR3 consists of 15 residues. CDR3 loop: CASSFGTSGVNEQFF.

The genes are TRBV29-1 and TRBJ1-5. The germline V gene has CDR1 SQVTM and CDR2 ANQGSEA. The length of the CDR3 is 14 residues. This chain's CDR3 is CSVEDRGGNQPQHF.

V and J are TRBV11-1 and TRBJ2-3; TCRdb's D call of TRBD2 is untestable without DNA. CDR1 is SGHAT and CDR2 is FQDESV in the germline V gene (reference sequence). The CDR3 is 15 amino acids. The CDR3 loop reads CASSLSSGSADTQYF. The complete variable domain, with remaining parts taken from reference TRBV11-1 and TRBJ2-3, reads EAEVAQSPRYKITEKSQAVAFWCDPISGHATLYWYRQILGQGPELLVQFQDESVVDDSQLPKDRFSAERLKGVDSTLKIQPAELGDSAMYLCASSLSSGSADTQYFGPGTRLTVL.

In terms of frequency, this clonotype is medium-sized. The chain has TRBV6-5 and TRBJ2-7; the TCRdb D gene call, TRBD1, has no DNA to confirm it. Germline V CDR1 and CDR2: MNHEY, SVGAGI. The CDR3 is made up of 17 amino acids. CDR3 in amino acids: CASSYAQTGANVYEQYF.

The genes are TRBV7-9 and TRBJ2-2; TCRdb gives TRBD1 as the D gene, but with no DNA this cannot be confirmed. From germline, CDR1 is SEHNR and CDR2 FQNEAQ (reference sequence). CDR3 length: 15 residues. The CDR3 here is CASTKDRANTGELFF.

The chain carries TRBV30 and TRBJ2-7; the TCRdb call, TRBD2, lacks DNA for checking. The CDR3 covers 16 residues. The germline gives CDR1 GTSNPN, CDR2 SVGIG (reference sequence). The CDR3 sequence: CAWKKVWVSGPVEQYF.

The CDR3 sequence: CASSLGTGTYEQYF. This sequence joins TRBV5-6 and TRBJ2-7; the TCRdb D gene call, TRBD1, has no DNA to confirm it. There are 14 residues in the CDR3. CDR1 and CDR2 from the germline V gene are SGHDT and YYEEEE.

The genes are TRBV7-9 and TRBJ2-1; TCRdb reports TRBD2, a call that lacks DNA to check it against. Germline CDR1 SEHNR, CDR2 FQNEAQ (reference sequence). The CDR3 spans 18 residues. CDR3 residues: CASSESISSSFTRNEQFF.

This sequence joins TRBV5-1 and TRBJ2-7; as DNA is missing, the TRBD1 call by TCRdb cannot be tested. CDR3 size: 14 residues. From germline, CDR1 is SGHRS and CDR2 YFSETQ. The CDR3 spells CASKRTVTSYEQYF.

Considering frequency, this clonotype is medium-sized. The chain recombines TRBV15 with TRBJ2-5. The length of the CDR3 is 14 residues. Germline V gene lookup returns CDR1 LNHNV and CDR2 YYDKDF (reference sequence). The CDR3 here is CATSRGSSQETQYF.

This chain links TRBV6-2 or TRBV6-3 with TRBJ2-7. Germline V lookup: CDR1 MNHEY, CDR2 SVGEGT. CDR3 length: 12 amino acids. CDR3 in amino acids: CASTQGSYEQYF.

The rearrangement links TRBV5-1 to TRBJ1-1; TCRdb outputs TRBD1, but without DNA this stays unchecked. The CDR3 length is 16 residues. Germline lookup yields CDR1 SGHRS and CDR2 YFSETQ. CDR3 sequence: CASSHRQGSMNTEAFF. Filled out from reference TRBV5-1 and TRBJ1-1, the complete variable domain reads KAGVTQTPRYLIKTRGQQVTLSCSPISGHRSVSWYQQTPGQGLQFLFEYFSETQRNKGNFPGRFSGRQFSNSRSEMNVSTLELGDSALYLCASSHRQGSMNTEAFFGQGTRLTVV.

This chain's CDR3 is CASSFKQKTEAFF. J is TRBJ1-1 and V is TRBV19. The CDR3 is 13 residues long. Germline assignment: CDR1 LNHDA and CDR2 SQIVND (reference sequence).

This chain uses TRBV6-5 with TRBJ1-4; TCRdb's D gene call, TRBD1, goes unchecked for lack of DNA. Germline CDR1 is MNHEY and CDR2 is SVGAGI. CDR3 length: 15 residues. CDR3 region: CASSRHRVLNEKLFF.

The CDR3 reads CASKDSSSYEQYF. This chain links TRBV12-3 or TRBV12-4 with TRBJ2-7; TCRdb's D call of TRBD1 is untestable without DNA. This CDR3 is built from 13 residues.

The gene calls are TRBV12-3 or TRBV12-4 and TRBJ2-2; lacking DNA, the TRBD1 call made by TCRdb goes unchecked. CDR3 size: 15 residues. CDR3: CASSPRGVTTGELFF.

The chain recombines TRBV27 with TRBJ2-1. The CDR3 is 16 amino acids. Germline lookup yields CDR1 MNHEY and CDR2 SMNVEV (reference sequence). CDR3 residues: CASSLSIEPSYNEQFF.

This rearrangement joins TRBV28 to TRBJ2-3; the D gene TCRdb calls, TRBD1, cannot be checked with no DNA. There are 15 residues in the CDR3. CDR1 is MDHEN and CDR2 is SYDVKM in the germline V gene. This CDR3 reads CASTLFRDSTDTQYF.

V is TRBV19 and J is TRBJ2-3; the TCRdb call, TRBD2, lacks DNA for checking. From germline, CDR1 is LNHDA and CDR2 SQIVND (reference sequence). This CDR3 region has 16 residues. The CDR3: CASSIALAGGTDTQYF.

Considering frequency, this clonotype is medium-sized. The V and J genes are TRBV6-1 and TRBJ2-5; TCRdb's D call, TRBD2, is unchecked because there is no DNA. The CDR3 consists of 16 residues. CDR1 is MNHNS, CDR2 SASEGT, per germline. CDR3 residues: CASSEGLAGGQETQYF.

Judged by frequency, this clonotype is medium-sized (0.01 to 0.1%). V is TRBV7-6 and J is TRBJ2-2; TCRdb picks TRBD2, but there is no DNA to check that call. Germline V gene sequence: CDR1 SGHVS, CDR2 FNYEAQ. CDR3 length equals 18 residues. The CDR3 loop is CASSLVGTSGRARGELFF.

The chain combines TRBV19 with TRBJ2-1; TCRdb reports TRBD2, a call that lacks DNA to check it against. This CDR3 has 20 amino acids. CDR1 is LNHDA, CDR2 SQIVND, per germline (reference sequence). The CDR3: CASSAQGLAGGYRWWGEQFF.

The rearrangement links TRBV12-3 or TRBV12-4 to TRBJ2-7; TCRdb lists TRBD2, though no DNA is available to test this call. The CDR3 has 14 amino acids. CDR3 protein: CASRPGTSGYEQYF.